The source of this T cell receptor beta chain is a study of regulatory T cells in long-lasting Graves disease (dated by TCRdb to about 2021). Turning to the overall study: Antithyroid drugs had been taken for less than 3 months by newly diagnosed Graves' disease patients. A total of 33 samples underwent TCR sequencing, from roughly 13 patients with persistent Graves' disease and some 20 patients with newly diagnosed Graves' disease. The study was conducted in China and was registered as a clinical trial. Patients with persistent Graves' disease were compared with patients with newly diagnosed Graves' disease using TCR sequencing and RNA sequencing of peripheral blood. Results and caveats for the whole study, not just this receptor: Peripheral blood alone was examined, since thyroid tissue, which constituted the primary lesion, could not be accessed. As a limitation, the authors acknowledged that the small sample size may reduce accuracy. Preferential use of TRBV28, TRBJ1-2 and TRBJ2-5 was observed in persistent disease, whereas TRBV20-1 and TRBJ2-1 were favored in newly diagnosed disease. Sequencing and analysis were limited to the TCR beta chain. A larger number of public clonotypes was shared among persistent patients (more than 2,500) than among newly diagnosed patients (around 890). Lower TCR Shannon entropy and fewer highly expanded clones were observed in persistent Graves' disease patients than in newly diagnosed patients, which suggested clonal expansion.

Notes on this clonotype: What this receptor recognizes is not known. Base quality data are lacking; no much larger clone is found one base away.

CDR3 length: 16 amino acids, cysteine to phenylalanine. Only the CDR3 DNA is retained, 48 bases long and in frame from the first base. Relative to germline, V is missing 0 bases and J is missing 5 bases, with 5 bases of the junction outside any gene match. For CDR1 and CDR2, the germline V gene lists MGHRA and YSYEKL. The time point label, as the study defines it: newly diagnosed GD, antithyroid drugs for less than 3 months. RNA was extracted from PBMCs in TRIzol for both TCR sequencing and RNA sequencing. The diagnosis of Graves' disease was made according to American Thyroid Association guidelines. Patients for the study were recruited at an endocrinology department in Xi'an, China. From each patient, about 8.9 milliliters of peripheral blood was collected into an EDTA anticoagulant tube. Ficoll Paque Plus density gradient separation was used to isolate PBMCs, and no additional T cell sorting was done. RNA quality was checked with an Agilent 2100 Bioanalyzer and agarose gel, and concentration with a NanoDrop 2000.

The library was prepared using multiplex PCR. The run used an Illumina HiSeq 4000. CDR3 regions were amplified by Arm-PCR with iRepertoire HTBI primers to construct TCR beta libraries. Gel purification was performed on PCR products prior to sequencing. The published analysis was carried out like this. Gene usage analysis of CDR3 amino acid clonotypes used the 62 TRBV and about 15 TRBJ segments found across samples. Filtered high-quality paired reads were merged into contigs using COPE and FqMerger. BLAST was used to align contigs to IMGT TRBV, TRBD and TRBJ reference genes, with CDR3 defined following IMGT. Any clonotype with a frequency above 0.1% was counted as a highly expanded clone. Shannon entropy was used to measure repertoire diversity, and the Gini coefficient was used to measure V-J evenness. A clonotype found in more than one individual was treated as public. The public reads were reprocessed in TCRdb via fastp at Q25 and MiXCR, keeping in-frame beta chains. Every distinct CDR3 protein forms one entry, paired with its most common genes and DNA. These V and J calls originate from TCRdb's pipeline instead of the authors' own analysis. The sample table lists some 600,000 distinct CDR3 sequences, 15% to 20% of them with a count of one. The ten largest account for approximately 12% of the sample.

These data are also associated with another study on T cells in Graves' hyperthyroidism and ophthalmopathy. The second study also describes: A patient counted as having stable Graves' hyperthyroidism if no progression to ophthalmopathy occurred over 18 months of follow-up. The hyperthyroidism patients were between 18 and 65 years old and newly diagnosed, with a disease duration of less than 2 months. Exclusion was applied to patients with uncontrolled infections, other autoimmune diseases, pregnancy or lactation. Diagnoses were established on the basis of clinical symptoms, serum thyroxine and TRAb, thyroid ultrasound, and orbital computed tomography. The first round of RT-PCR for the TCR CDR3 was performed with the HTBI primer set and the Qiagen OneStep RT-PCR kit. Most expanded thyroid clonotypes (frequency above 0.001) were also detected in blood, suggesting blood repertoires may reflect thyroid immune responses. Ophthalmopathy was separated from stable hyperthyroidism by a 13 V-J signature model, with 85% to 90% sensitivity and just over 81% specificity obtained in cross-validation and 80%/75% obtained in testing. In validation, the model predicted progression to ophthalmopathy a median of approximately 6.6 months before onset, with about 70% sensitivity and about 75% specificity. To identify TCR V-J signatures that set the groups apart, the researchers used a discovery cohort of 100 patients, made up of roughly 45 with Graves' ophthalmopathy and some 56 with stable Graves' hyperthyroidism. An independent validation cohort of around 19 hyperthyroidism patients and about 15 patients who later progressed to ophthalmopathy tested prospective prediction of ophthalmopathy. The approximately 100 discovery patients were divided at random into training and test sets in a 7:3 ratio. In addition, the study compared T-cell repertoires in thyroid tissue and in blood from a handful of Graves' hyperthyroidism patients. Once sampling was done, hyperthyroidism patients were given methimazole at a starting dose of 30 mg daily, whereas ophthalmopathy patients were given high-dose intravenous methylprednisolone. Libraries were constructed in a second round of multiplex PCR, after which size selection and purification were performed. Sequencing of the libraries was done on an Illumina HiSeq2000 using paired-end 100 bp reads. SOAPnuke was used to process the raw data, removing reads that contained adapters or uncalled bases, had a mean Phred below 15, or lacked an exact match to the constant primer or identifier. COPE v1.2.5 was used to merge the high-quality paired reads, and each unique nucleotide sequence was defined as a clonotype. MiTCR v1.1 was used to align the clonotypes against IMGT TRBV, TRBD and TRBJ reference segments. The analysis was restricted to V-J combinations with a frequency above 0.0001, which together covered 99% to 99.2% of the repertoires. The TCS score was defined as the ratio of F50 (clonal expansion) to E x V (chaos), calculated using BLOSUM62-based TCRdist between CDR3 peptides within each V-J. Welch's t-statistics and random forest reduced 514 V-J features to around 14, which were used in a naive Bayes classifier (R e1071). No statistical method was used to set the sample size in advance, and investigators knew the group allocation. TCR Vbeta CDR3 sequencing of 130 to 150 peripheral blood samples (about 45 ophthalmopathy, about 75 hyperthyroidism and roughly 17 progressor patients) is reported in the paper.

Sequenced material: peripheral blood mononuclear cells (PBMCs), taken at new diagnosis, from a patient treated with antithyroid drugs. This receptor was obtained from a man aged 18 to 30 with Graves disease. Donor details come from another sample of the same person, matched by shared clones. The chain is encoded by TRBV4-1 joined to TRBJ2-7; TRBD1 fits 12 bases in the junction. The nucleotide sequence is TGCGCCAGCAGCCAAGATCCCGGGACAGGGGGCAACGAGCAGTACTTC. This gives the protein CASSQDPGTGGNEQYF.